This T cell receptor beta chain originates from a study of blood T cell repertoires in COVID-19. Across the whole study: Acute and convalescent COVID-19 samples came from the United States, Italy and Spain.

The CDR3 extends over 14 amino acids. The germline V and J ends were trimmed by 7 bases and 0 bases, with 10 bases remaining between them. CDR1 and CDR2 (germline): LNHDA, SQIVND (reference sequence). The table came from immunoSEQ multiplex PCR; TCRdb's copy has only in-frame clones and leaves some out. The repertoire includes more than 95,000 clones, around 90% of them detected once, and roughly 6% sits in the top ten. Sequencing was performed on peripheral blood. V gene TRBV19 combines with J gene TRBJ1-3; TRBD1 might be the D (6 bases). The receptor's source is a human donor in a cohort sampled during active COVID-19. CDR3 protein: CASMDSSSGNTIYF. For the CDR3, the DNA is TGTGCCAGTATGGACAGCTCCTCTGGAAACACCATATATTTT.